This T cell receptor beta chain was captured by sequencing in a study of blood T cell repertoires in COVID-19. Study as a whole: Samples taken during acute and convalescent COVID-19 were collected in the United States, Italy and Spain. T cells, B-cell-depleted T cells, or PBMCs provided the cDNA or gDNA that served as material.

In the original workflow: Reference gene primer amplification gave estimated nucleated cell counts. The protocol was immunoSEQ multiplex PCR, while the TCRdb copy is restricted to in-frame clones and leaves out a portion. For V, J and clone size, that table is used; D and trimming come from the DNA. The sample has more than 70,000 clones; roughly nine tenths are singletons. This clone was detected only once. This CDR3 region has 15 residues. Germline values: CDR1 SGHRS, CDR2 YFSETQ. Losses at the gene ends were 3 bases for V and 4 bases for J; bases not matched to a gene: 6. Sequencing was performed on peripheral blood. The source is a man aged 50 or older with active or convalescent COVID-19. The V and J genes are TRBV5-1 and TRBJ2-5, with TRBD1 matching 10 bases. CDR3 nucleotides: TGCGCCAGCAGCTACGACAGGGGGCAGGGAGAGACCCAGTACTTC. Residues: CASSYDRGQGETQYF.